This T cell receptor beta chain was recorded in a study of T cells in Graves' hyperthyroidism and ophthalmopathy. This clonotype was seen more than once but under ten times. One end of the junction is discordant with germline, which a read error may explain. Researchers amplified the TCR beta CDR3 regions from RNA transcripts. HTBI primers were employed in a first-round RT-PCR of the TCR CDR3. Using its own MiXCR run on the multiplex PCR reads, TCRdb lists one record per CDR3 protein. The data show about 580,000 distinct CDR3 sequences, about 43% seen once. This CDR3 is built from 18 residues. Germline lookup yields CDR1 SGHDN and CDR2 FVKESK.

This rearrangement joins TRBV14 to TRBJ2-7, with 10 positions matching TRBD2. Sequences were obtained from peripheral blood or thyroid tissue (not recorded which). This clonotype was sampled from a woman between 18 and 30 years old with Graves' hyperthyroidism. The CDR3 here is CASGQERTTSGLSYEQYF. The CDR3 DNA sequence: TGTGCCAGCGGCCAAGAGAGGACGACTAGCGGGCTCTCCTACGAGCAGTACTTC.